This T cell receptor (beta chain) was recorded in a study of cytomegalovirus exposure and HLA in healthy donors. Study-wide results and limits: Immune exposure information available was restricted to CMV serostatus. Per a later analysis, about 18,000 TCR beta sequences showed association with HLA alleles at 0.05 false discovery rate. V segments that were indistinguishable, TRBV6-2 and TRBV6-3 among them, were omitted from analysis.

With respect to this clone: Its target is unknown. This CDR3 is also generated by other DNA sequences in the sample.

The study ran its PCR with 60 Vbeta and 13 Jbeta primers. The assay was immunoSEQ multiplex PCR, and TCRdb's table has in-frame clones only and misses some. Among about 43,000 clones, 50% to 75% were seen once, and the ten largest hold 8.7%. The CDR3 totals 12 residues. The germline V and J ends were trimmed by 1 base and 6 bases, with 10 bases remaining between them. CDR1 is GTSNPN and CDR2 is SVGIG in the germline V gene (reference sequence). The TCR originated in a human donor in good health. V usage is TRBV30 and J usage is TRBJ2-7, with D hard to call. Sequencing was carried out using PBMCs. CDR3 bases: TGTGCCTGGAGTGCGGGTCTGGGCGAGCAGTACTTC. It encodes CAWSAGLGEQYF.